These 21 T cell receptor beta chains came from one sample sequenced in a study of shared clonotypes between healthy human individuals. Produced via immunoSEQ multiplex PCR; TCRdb's table is partial and in-frame only. The sample shows over a million clones, around 78% of them seen only once. The material sequenced was memory CD4+ T cells from PBMCs. The subset denotes: CD45RA-negative fraction. All receptors come from a man between 18 and 35 years old in good health. Some clones in this sample may be carry-over from other donors' samples.

The chain recombines TRBV4-3 with TRBJ1-4; D remains unclear. CDR3 length: 15 residues. The germline CDR1 and CDR2 sequences are LGHNA and YSLEER. Trimming removed 2 bases at V and 0 bases at J, with 7 bases between. CDR3 protein: CASSQHTATNEKLFF. The CDR3 DNA follows: TGCGCCAGCAGCCAACACACAGCAACTAATGAAAAACTGTTTTTT.

The CDR3 protein is CASSQDRSGATYEQYF. DNA for the CDR3: TGCGCCAGCAGCCAAGATCGGAGCGGGGCCACCTACGAGCAGTACTTC. V usage is TRBV4-1 and J usage is TRBJ2-7, with 7 nucleotides matching TRBD2. Germline trimming cut 0 bases from V and 2 bases from J; bases unmatched to any gene: 7. The CDR3 consists of 16 residues. Germline loops: CDR1 MGHRA, CDR2 YSYEKL.

This clone was observed once. The rearrangement uses TRBV20-1 and TRBJ2-1; D is unclear. Trimming removed 0 bases at V and 8 bases at J, with 5 bases between. This CDR3 region has 11 residues. CDR1 is DFQATT, CDR2 SNEGSKA, per germline (reference sequence). The CDR3 coding sequence is TGCAGTGCTAGAGATATGTATGAGCAGTTCTTC. Amino acid sequence: CSARDMYEQFF.

This clone was counted only a few times. The chain joins TRBV10-3 to TRBJ2-2; either TRBD1 or TRBD2 may supply D (5 bases each). V was pared by 6 bases and J by 1 base, with 18 bases between. CDR1 and CDR2 (germline): ENHRY, SYGVKD. This CDR3 spans 17 amino acids. Here the CDR3 DNA reads TGTGCCATCAGCAACACGTTGGGGGTTGGGAACACCGGGGAGCTGTTTTTT. Translated: CAISNTLGVGNTGELFF.

The chain links TRBV19 to TRBJ2-7; TRBD2 is a possible D gene (7 bases). Germline CDR1 and CDR2: LNHDA and SQIVND (reference sequence). V was shortened by 1 base and J by 2 bases, with 15 bases between the two germline ends. CDR3 length: 16 amino acids. CDR3 region: CASSIVWGGGPYEQYF. CDR3 nucleotide sequence: TGTGCCAGTAGTATAGTATGGGGGGGCGGACCCTACGAGCAGTACTTC.

This rearrangement joins TRBV7-8 to TRBJ1-1, with 10 bases lining up with TRBD1. Trimming removed 3 bases from V and 0 bases from J; junction bases left unmatched: 7. Per germline, CDR1 SGHVS and CDR2 FQNEAQ. The CDR3 consists of 17 residues. The chain's CDR3 is CASSLGGTGAMNTEAFF. In nucleotides, the CDR3 is TGTGCCAGCAGCTTGGGGGGGACAGGGGCCATGAACACTGAAGCTTTCTTT.

The chain combines TRBV7-2 with TRBJ2-1; 16 bases line up with TRBD2. J gave up 12 bases and V 1 base, and 9 bases lay outside the gene matches. CDR1 and CDR2 (germline): SGHTA, FQGNSA. The CDR3 has 17 residues. The CDR3 DNA sequence: TGTGCCAGCAGCTTAGAGTCCGGGACTAGCGGGAGGGCTAGGCAGTTCTTC. It codes for CASSLESGTSGRARQFF.

The chain carries TRBV5-4 and TRBJ2-1; D possibly corresponds to TRBD1 (5 bases). V was trimmed by 0 bases and J by 9 bases, leaving 16 bases between them. The CDR3 is made up of 15 amino acids. The germline V gene encodes CDR1 SGHNT and CDR2 YYREEE (reference sequence). CDR3 in amino acids: CASSLGGRVGSEQFF. The CDR3 coding sequence is TGTGCCAGCAGCTTGGGGGGCAGGGTGGGATCTGAGCAGTTCTTC.

This chain connects TRBV28 to TRBJ2-3, with D possibly being TRBD1 or TRBD2 (6 bases each). V shed 2 bases and J shed 7 bases, with 19 bases lying between them. CDR3 size: 16 residues. The germline CDR1 and CDR2 sequences are MDHEN and SYDVKM. CDR3 DNA sequence: TGTGCCAGCAGTTTAGGGGGCTGGGACTCGTTTTATACGCAGTATTTT. Protein: CASSLGGWDSFYTQYF.

The chain employs TRBV5-1 and TRBJ1-1; 9 bases match TRBD1. The CDR3 totals 16 residues. Germline CDR1 reads SGHRS; CDR2 reads YFSETQ. V lost 7 bases, J lost 3 bases, and 13 bases stayed unmatched. The CDR3 coding sequence is TGCGCCAGCCGCCTAACAGGGGGCAGGTCTGACACTGAAGCTTTCTTT. This sequence encodes CASRLTGGRSDTEAFF.

The V gene is TRBV28, the J gene TRBJ2-7; D ambiguous. The CDR3 sequence is 12 residues long. Germline CDR1 and CDR2: MDHEN and SYDVKM. V was trimmed by 10 bases and J by 3 bases, leaving 13 bases between them. CDR3 in DNA: TGTGCCACGATAGCCGGTGGCTACGAGCAGTACTTC. Translating gives CATIAGGYEQYF.

The J gene is TRBJ1-2, the V gene TRBV28, with D possibly TRBD1 on 6 matching bases. The V gene's germline CDR1 is MDHEN and CDR2 SYDVKM. CDR3 length equals 12 residues. V gave up 4 bases and J gave up 5 bases, with 8 bases separating them. The CDR3 reads CASSSGVYGYTF. The DNA for the CDR3 is TGTGCCAGCAGTTCAGGGGTGTATGGCTACACCTTC.

V gene TRBV4-2 combines with J gene TRBJ2-7; 10 bases match TRBD2. This CDR3 comprises 15 residues. V gave up 1 base and J gave up 7 bases; unmatched junction bases: 7. Germline V lookup: CDR1 LGHNA, CDR2 YNFKEQ. The CDR3 loop reads CASSQVPAGGREQYF. The CDR3 coding sequence is TGTGCCAGCAGCCAAGTCCCAGCGGGAGGGAGGGAGCAGTACTTC.

The V gene is TRBV6-6, the J gene TRBJ1-5; the D gene is possibly TRBD1 (6 bases). The CDR3 runs 15 residues. Germline V gene data show CDR1 as MNHNY and CDR2 as SVGAGI (reference sequence). Trimming took off 5 bases at V and 0 bases at J, with 11 bases between the two ends. CDR3 sequence: CASSRGQYSNQPQHF. CDR3 coding DNA: TGTGCCAGCAGTAGAGGACAGTATAGCAATCAGCCCCAGCATTTT.

The V and J genes are TRBV5-8 and TRBJ2-7; 9 nucleotides line up with TRBD2. This CDR3 contains 15 residues. The V gene's germline CDR1 is SGHTS and CDR2 YDEGEE. After removal of 4 bases from V and 6 bases from J, the junction contained 11 bases not matched to a gene. This CDR3 reads CASSEVRGRASEQYF. The CDR3 nucleotides are TGTGCCAGCAGCGAGGTACGCGGGAGGGCCTCCGAGCAGTACTTC.

The chain joins TRBV5-1 to TRBJ2-7, with D tentatively TRBD2 (6 bases). From germline, CDR1 is SGHRS and CDR2 YFSETQ. V was trimmed by 0 bases and J by 6 bases, leaving 16 bases between them. The CDR3 covers 15 residues. CDR3 region: CASSLAAGLRSEQYF. The CDR3 DNA reads TGCGCCAGCAGCTTGGCGGCGGGACTCCGCTCCGAGCAGTACTTC.

The rearrangement links TRBV4-1 to TRBJ1-1, with unresolved D. The CDR3 consists of 14 residues. Germline-derived CDR1 and CDR2 are MGHRA and YSYEKL. Trimming removed 3 bases from V and 0 bases from J, with 8 bases in between. CDR3 loop: CASSHNGMNTEAFF. Here the CDR3 DNA reads TGCGCCAGCAGCCACAACGGAATGAACACTGAAGCTTTCTTT.

In its sample, this clone was seen a few times. V and J are TRBV27 and TRBJ1-5; D gene unclear. Germline V gene sequence: CDR1 MNHEY, CDR2 SMNVEV (reference sequence). This CDR3 spans 13 amino acids. Trimming pared 2 bases from V and 6 bases from J, leaving 8 bases between. The CDR3 sequence is CASSLQRTQPQHF. The CDR3 coding sequence is TGTGCCAGCAGTTTACAGAGGACTCAGCCCCAGCATTTT.

The chain uses TRBV30 and TRBJ2-1; the match to TRBD2 covers 10 bases. CDR3 length equals 15 residues. V lost 2 bases and J lost 8; bases outside the gene matches: 9. From germline, CDR1 is GTSNPN and CDR2 SVGIG (reference sequence). CDR3 in amino acids: CAWSSGTSEGDEQFF. The DNA of the CDR3 is TGTGCCTGGAGTTCCGGGACTAGCGAGGGCGATGAGCAGTTCTTC.

The chain uses TRBV5-1 and TRBJ1-2; D might be TRBD1 (6 bases). V was shortened by 0 bases and J by 2 bases, with 11 bases between the two germline ends. The CDR3 length is 15 residues. The germline V gene has CDR1 SGHRS and CDR2 YFSETQ. DNA for the CDR3: TGCGCCAGCAGCTTGGGGTCAGGGGTAAACTATGGCTACACCTTC. It translates to CASSLGSGVNYGYTF.

The chain combines TRBV14 with TRBJ1-1; D possibly corresponds to TRBD1 (5 bases). Trimming left V 4 bases short and J 3 bases short, with 21 bases between. Germline V gene sequence: CDR1 SGHDN, CDR2 FVKESK. The length of the CDR3 is 17 residues. CDR3 bases: TGTGCCAGCAGCCCGCTCCCAGGGCGGCAGCCGGACACTGAAGCTTTCTTT. This encodes CASSPLPGRQPDTEAFF.